A selection of T cell receptor beta chains follows, all from one sample in a study of blood T cell repertoires in COVID-19. TCRdb's table, derived via immunoSEQ multiplex PCR, lists solely in-frame clones and lacks some. The table lists 150,000 to 200,000 clones, 70% to 80% of them singletons. Sequencing was performed on PBMCs or T cells enriched from blood (not recorded which). The receptor set was obtained from a woman between 45 and 60 years old who had recovered from COVID-19. The CDR3 runs from the conserved cysteine through the conserved F or W. Each record gives: CDR3 protein, CDR3 DNA, J gene, V gene, D gene, clone size. D genes are given only for firm matches. Expanded clones get a size class; other rows say once, few or many, or leave the size out.

CDR3 protein: CASSQPSQPQHF; CDR3 DNA: TGTGCCAGCAGTCAACCCAGTCAGCCCCAGCATTTT; J gene: TRBJ1-5; V gene: TRBV6-2/TRBV6-3; D gene: -; clone size: -
CDR3 protein: CASSRTGKKYEQFF; CDR3 DNA: TGTGCCAGCAGTCGGACAGGGAAGAAATATGAGCAGTTCTTC; J gene: TRBJ2-1; V gene: TRBV11-1; D gene: TRBD1; clone size: -
CDR3 protein: CASSSDSSGGRDNSPLHF; CDR3 DNA: TGTGCCAGCAGCTCCGACTCGTCTGGGGGCAGGGATAATTCACCCCTCCACTTT; J gene: TRBJ1-6; V gene: TRBV7-9; D gene: -; clone size: -
CDR3 protein: CASRWDSPYSNQPQHF; CDR3 DNA: TGCGCCAGCAGATGGGACAGTCCTTATAGCAATCAGCCCCAGCATTTT; J gene: TRBJ1-5; V gene: TRBV5-1; D gene: TRBD1; clone size: -
CDR3 protein: CASSHKSGANVLTF; CDR3 DNA: TGTGCCAGCAGCCACAAATCTGGGGCCAACGTCCTGACTTTC; J gene: TRBJ2-6; V gene: TRBV3-1/TRBV3-2; D gene: -; clone size: once
CDR3 protein: CASSFVENIQYF; CDR3 DNA: TGTGCCAGCAGCTTCGTAGAAAACATTCAGTACTTC; J gene: TRBJ2-4; V gene: TRBV7-9; D gene: -; clone size: -
CDR3 protein: CASSSGDPPYEQYF; CDR3 DNA: TGTGCCAGCAGCTCAGGGGACCCCCCCTACGAGCAGTACTTC; J gene: TRBJ2-7; V gene: TRBV7-8; D gene: -; clone size: -
CDR3 protein: CASSLGGVEETQYF; CDR3 DNA: TGTGCCAGCTCACTTGGGGGGGTGGAAGAGACCCAGTACTTC; J gene: TRBJ2-5; V gene: TRBV18; D gene: TRBD2; clone size: -
CDR3 protein: CASSSSGLGGEQFF; CDR3 DNA: TGTGCCAGCAGTTCCTCCGGACTCGGCGGTGAGCAGTTCTTC; J gene: TRBJ2-1; V gene: TRBV28; D gene: -; clone size: -
CDR3 protein: CASRLGQGMYEKLFF; CDR3 DNA: TGTGCAAGTCGCTTAGGACAGGGCATGTATGAAAAACTGTTTTTT; J gene: TRBJ1-4; V gene: TRBV12-2; D gene: -; clone size: -
CDR3 protein: CASRHGGTVETQYF; CDR3 DNA: TGTGCCAGCAGGCATGGGGGGACAGTGGAGACCCAGTACTTC; J gene: TRBJ2-5; V gene: TRBV6-5; D gene: -; clone size: -
CDR3 protein: CASSERLADHYEQYF; CDR3 DNA: TGCGCCAGCAGTGAACGACTAGCGGACCACTACGAGCAGTACTTC; J gene: TRBJ2-7; V gene: TRBV10-2; D gene: TRBD2; clone size: -
CDR3 protein: CASSLVSGLTSYEQYF; CDR3 DNA: TGTGCCAGCAGCTTAGTATCGGGACTGACCTCCTACGAGCAGTACTTC; J gene: TRBJ2-7; V gene: TRBV7-2; D gene: -; clone size: -
CDR3 protein: CASSRDRTIGSSYGYTF; CDR3 DNA: TGTGCCAGCAGCCGGGACAGGACGATAGGGAGCTCCTATGGCTACACCTTC; J gene: TRBJ1-2; V gene: TRBV3-1/TRBV3-2; D gene: TRBD1; clone size: -
CDR3 protein: CASSEEWGGTVSYEQYF; CDR3 DNA: TGTGCCAGCAGTGAAGAGTGGGGGGGTACGGTTTCCTACGAGCAGTACTTC; J gene: TRBJ2-7; V gene: TRBV6-1; D gene: TRBD2; clone size: -
CDR3 protein: CASSFAGYGYTF; CDR3 DNA: TGTGCCAGCAGTTTCGCGGGCTATGGCTACACCTTC; J gene: TRBJ1-2; V gene: TRBV6-5; D gene: -; clone size: -
CDR3 protein: CASSPRVGQGEGYTF; CDR3 DNA: TGTGCCAGCTCACCCCGGGTCGGACAGGGGGAAGGCTACACCTTC; J gene: TRBJ1-2; V gene: TRBV18; D gene: TRBD1; clone size: -
CDR3 protein: CASSPPPGGPYGYTF; CDR3 DNA: TGTGCCAGCTCACCACCGCCAGGGGGTCCCTATGGCTACACCTTC; J gene: TRBJ1-2; V gene: TRBV18; D gene: TRBD1; clone size: -
CDR3 protein: CASSSLTGASGQDTQYF; CDR3 DNA: TGTGCCAGCAGCTCCCTGACGGGGGCTAGCGGTCAGGATACGCAGTATTTT; J gene: TRBJ2-3; V gene: TRBV11-2; D gene: -; clone size: -
CDR3 protein: CSVTTGVGQPQHF; CDR3 DNA: TGCAGCGTTACTACAGGGGTTGGGCAGCCCCAGCATTTT; J gene: TRBJ1-5; V gene: TRBV29-1; D gene: TRBD1; clone size: -
CDR3 protein: CATKTLAAGGETQYF; CDR3 DNA: TGTGCCACCAAGACCCTAGCGGCCGGCGGTGAGACCCAGTACTTC; J gene: TRBJ2-5; V gene: TRBV27; D gene: TRBD2; clone size: -
CDR3 protein: CSVGSVREAFF; CDR3 DNA: TGCAGCGTGGGGAGTGTACGGGAAGCTTTCTTT; J gene: TRBJ1-1; V gene: TRBV29-1; D gene: -; clone size: -
CDR3 protein: CASSLGQGGGGDGYTF; CDR3 DNA: TGTGCCAGCAGCTTAGGGCAAGGAGGGGGAGGGGATGGCTACACCTTC; J gene: TRBJ1-2; V gene: TRBV7-6; D gene: -; clone size: -
CDR3 protein: CAKTPPGTDKEKLFF; CDR3 DNA: TGTGCCAAAACCCCACCTGGGACAGACAAAGAAAAACTGTTTTTT; J gene: TRBJ1-4; V gene: TRBV11-3; D gene: TRBD1; clone size: -
CDR3 protein: CASSKGWASGSGDTQYF; CDR3 DNA: TGCGCCAGCAGCAAAGGGTGGGCTAGCGGGAGTGGAGATACGCAGTATTTT; J gene: TRBJ2-3; V gene: TRBV5-1; D gene: TRBD2; clone size: -
CDR3 protein: CASSPSNQPQHF; CDR3 DNA: TGTGCCAGCAGCCCCAGTAATCAGCCCCAGCATTTT; J gene: TRBJ1-5; V gene: TRBV7-8; D gene: -; clone size: few
CDR3 protein: CAWKRLAGEQATQYF; CDR3 DNA: TGTGCCTGGAAGAGACTAGCGGGAGAACAAGCGACGCAGTATTTT; J gene: TRBJ2-3; V gene: TRBV30; D gene: TRBD2; clone size: once
CDR3 protein: CASSPSHRDNEQFF; CDR3 DNA: TGTGCCAGCAGTCCCTCCCACAGGGACAATGAGCAGTTCTTC; J gene: TRBJ2-1; V gene: TRBV27; D gene: -; clone size: -
CDR3 protein: CAWSADGGNYNEQFF; CDR3 DNA: TGTGCCTGGAGCGCAGACGGAGGTAACTACAATGAGCAGTTCTTC; J gene: TRBJ2-1; V gene: TRBV30; D gene: -; clone size: once
CDR3 protein: CATSRTVFYGYTF; CDR3 DNA: TGTGCCACCAGCAGAACAGTTTTCTATGGCTACACCTTC; J gene: TRBJ1-2; V gene: TRBV15; D gene: -; clone size: -
CDR3 protein: CASSRGGSGRRDTQYF; CDR3 DNA: TGTGCCAGTAGCAGAGGGGGTAGCGGGAGGAGAGATACGCAGTATTTT; J gene: TRBJ2-3; V gene: TRBV19; D gene: TRBD2; clone size: many
CDR3 protein: CASSLSPGDTIYF; CDR3 DNA: TGTGCCAGCAGCTTATCCCCCGGGGACACCATATATTTT; J gene: TRBJ1-3; V gene: TRBV11-3; D gene: -; clone size: -
CDR3 protein: CSASFRGGGPVGSYNEQFF; CDR3 DNA: TGCAGTGCTAGTTTTCGTGGGGGAGGGCCTGTGGGCTCCTACAATGAGCAGTTCTTC; J gene: TRBJ2-1; V gene: TRBV20-1; D gene: TRBD2; clone size: -
CDR3 protein: CAWSKLASYEQYF; CDR3 DNA: TGTGCCTGGAGTAAATTAGCGAGCTACGAGCAGTACTTC; J gene: TRBJ2-7; V gene: TRBV30; D gene: -; clone size: once
CDR3 protein: CASSPGRENWKYNEQFF; CDR3 DNA: TGCGCCAGCAGCCCCGGGAGGGAGAACTGGAAGTACAATGAGCAGTTCTTC; J gene: TRBJ2-1; V gene: TRBV10-1; D gene: TRBD2; clone size: once
CDR3 protein: CASSRENTEAFF; CDR3 DNA: TGTGCCAGCTCCAGGGAGAACACTGAAGCTTTCTTT; J gene: TRBJ1-1; V gene: TRBV28; D gene: -; clone size: -
CDR3 protein: CASSAGGTQRGLDTQYF; CDR3 DNA: TGTGCCAGCAGCGCCGGGGGGACCCAACGAGGACTAGATACGCAGTATTTT; J gene: TRBJ2-3; V gene: TRBV9; D gene: TRBD2; clone size: once
CDR3 protein: CASSHWTGGAYGYTF; CDR3 DNA: TGTGCCAGCAGCCATTGGACAGGGGGGGCCTATGGCTACACCTTC; J gene: TRBJ1-2; V gene: TRBV3-1/TRBV3-2; D gene: TRBD1; clone size: -
CDR3 protein: CASSPIVDEQFF; CDR3 DNA: TGTGCCAGCAGCCCTATCGTAGATGAGCAGTTCTTC; J gene: TRBJ2-1; V gene: TRBV7-8; D gene: -; clone size: -
CDR3 protein: CASRRDRPPSYEQYF; CDR3 DNA: TGTGCCAGCAGAAGGGACAGGCCGCCCTCCTACGAGCAGTACTTC; J gene: TRBJ2-7; V gene: TRBV6-5; D gene: TRBD1; clone size: -
CDR3 protein: CASTRDRGAGELFF; CDR3 DNA: TGTGCCAGTACCCGGGACAGGGGAGCCGGGGAGCTGTTTTTT; J gene: TRBJ2-2; V gene: TRBV19; D gene: TRBD1; clone size: -
CDR3 protein: CASSSGTSGSLETQYF; CDR3 DNA: TGTGCCAGCAGTTCCGGGACTAGCGGGAGCTTGGAGACCCAGTACTTC; J gene: TRBJ2-5; V gene: TRBV27; D gene: TRBD2; clone size: -
CDR3 protein: CVTSRDTDGQPQHF; CDR3 DNA: TGTGTCACCAGCAGAGACACAGACGGTCAGCCCCAGCATTTT; J gene: TRBJ1-5; V gene: TRBV15; D gene: -; clone size: once
CDR3 protein: CASSLAFGGEGYNSPLHF; CDR3 DNA: TGTGCCAGCAGCTTAGCGTTTGGGGGCGAAGGATATAATTCACCCCTCCACTTT; J gene: TRBJ1-6; V gene: TRBV7-2; D gene: -; clone size: -
CDR3 protein: CASSYGLGTASTDTQYF; CDR3 DNA: TGTGCCAGCAGTTACGGTCTTGGGACTGCGAGCACAGATACGCAGTATTTT; J gene: TRBJ2-3; V gene: TRBV6-2/TRBV6-3; D gene: -; clone size: -
CDR3 protein: CASRAGTGEEKLFF; CDR3 DNA: TGTGCCAGCAGGGCCGGGACAGGGGAAGAAAAACTGTTTTTT; J gene: TRBJ1-4; V gene: TRBV2; D gene: TRBD1; clone size: -
CDR3 protein: CASSSQGPGEQFF; CDR3 DNA: TGTGCCAGCAGTTCGCAGGGTCCGGGTGAGCAGTTCTTC; J gene: TRBJ2-1; V gene: TRBV7-2; D gene: -; clone size: -
CDR3 protein: CATVAGGRGYTF; CDR3 DNA: TGTGCCACCGTAGCGGGGGGAAGGGGCTACACCTTC; J gene: TRBJ1-2; V gene: TRBV28; D gene: -; clone size: few
CDR3 protein: CASRTSGNSYEQYF; CDR3 DNA: TGTGCCAGCCGGACTAGCGGGAACTCCTACGAGCAGTACTTC; J gene: TRBJ2-7; V gene: TRBV19; D gene: TRBD2; clone size: -
CDR3 protein: CASSLGSGMEETQYF; CDR3 DNA: TGTGCCAGCAGCTTAGGAAGCGGGATGGAAGAGACCCAGTACTTC; J gene: TRBJ2-5; V gene: TRBV7-9; D gene: TRBD2; clone size: -
CDR3 protein: CASSLGQSGSYEQYF; CDR3 DNA: TGCGCCAGCAGCTTGGGACAGTCCGGGTCCTACGAGCAGTACTTC; J gene: TRBJ2-7; V gene: TRBV5-1; D gene: -; clone size: few
CDR3 protein: CASSVGFRSGRLANEQFF; CDR3 DNA: TGTGCCAGCAGCGTAGGCTTTCGTTCGGGTAGGTTAGCAAATGAGCAGTTCTTC; J gene: TRBJ2-1; V gene: TRBV9; D gene: -; clone size: -
CDR3 protein: CASSLVGGSEETQYF; CDR3 DNA: TGCGCCAGCAGCTTGGTCGGGGGATCGGAAGAGACCCAGTACTTC; J gene: TRBJ2-5; V gene: TRBV5-1; D gene: -; clone size: -
CDR3 protein: CASSTDRDRGNEQYF; CDR3 DNA: TGTGCCAGCAGCACGGACCGGGACAGGGGAAACGAGCAGTACTTC; J gene: TRBJ2-7; V gene: TRBV11-1; D gene: TRBD1; clone size: -
CDR3 protein: CASRITPTGANSPLHF; CDR3 DNA: TGTGCCAGCAGGATAACCCCGACAGGGGCTAATTCACCCCTCCACTTT; J gene: TRBJ1-6; V gene: TRBV27; D gene: TRBD1; clone size: -